A single sample gave rise to the 29 T cell receptor beta chains below, sequenced in a study of T cells after yellow fever vaccination. TCRdb itself ran the 5' RACE reads through MiXCR, one entry per CDR3 protein. In the table there are hundreds of thousands of distinct CDR3 sequences, roughly 13% of which are singletons. This material consisted of PBMCs, taken on the day of the yellow fever booster vaccination. The source is a man aged 25-40 years who received the YFV17D yellow fever vaccine.

The CDR3 loop reads CSAGVGGDQPQHF. CDR3 coding DNA: TGCAGTGCTGGGGTGGGCGGGGATCAGCCCCAGCATTTT. The V call is TRBV20-1, the J call TRBJ1-5; unclear D gene. The CDR3 length is 13 residues. CDR1 and CDR2 from the germline V gene are DFQATT and SNEGSKA (reference sequence). V dropped 5 bases and J dropped 5 bases, with 13 bases sitting between them.

Written as DNA, the CDR3 is TGTGCCAGCAGTTTCCCGTCACACCCCACAGGGGCGCAGATCTACGAGCAGTACTTC. This encodes CASSFPSHPTGAQIYEQYF. The rearrangement uses TRBV28 and TRBJ2-7; TRBD1 matches 7 bases. V was clipped by 3 bases and J by 3 bases; unmatched bases: 20. CDR1 is MDHEN, CDR2 SYDVKM, per germline. CDR3 length: 19 residues.

Ten or more counts support this clonotype. The V and J genes are TRBV20-1 and TRBJ2-2; D might be TRBD2 (5 bases). With 1 base removed from V and 7 bases from J, the gap between germline ends came to 13 bases. The CDR3 consists of 14 residues. Germline lookup yields CDR1 DFQATT and CDR2 SNEGSKA (reference sequence). CDR3 in DNA: TGCAGTGCTAGAGTAGATAGCGCGGACGGGGAGCTGTTTTTT. Translated: CSARVDSADGELFF.

This chain uses TRBV6-4 with TRBJ2-1; 10 bases are a match to TRBD2. The ends lost 3 bases at V and 4 bases at J; junction bases unmatched: 6. The CDR3 extends over 16 amino acids. CDR1 MRHNA and CDR2 SNTAGT come from the germline V gene. CDR3 amino acids: CASSEASGRGYNEQFF. CDR3 DNA: TGTGCCAGCAGTGAGGCGAGCGGGAGGGGTTACAATGAGCAGTTCTTC.

This clonotype was found a few times. This chain uses TRBV20-1 with TRBJ2-3, with D perhaps TRBD1 or TRBD2 (5 bases each). V lost 1 base and J 4 bases, leaving 27 bases between the germline ends. This CDR3 contains 19 residues. CDR1 DFQATT and CDR2 SNEGSKA come from the germline V gene (reference sequence). CDR3 region: CSARGGPREGTFSSDTQYF. The CDR3 region has the DNA TGCAGTGCTAGAGGGGGCCCGAGAGAGGGCACCTTTAGCTCAGATACGCAGTATTTT.

The gene calls are TRBV25-1 and TRBJ1-6; D may be TRBD1 (5 bases). Trimming removed 3 bases at V and 6 bases at J, with 12 bases between. There are 15 residues in the CDR3. Germline lookup yields CDR1 MGHDK and CDR2 SYGVNS. In DNA form, the CDR3 reads TGTGCCAGCAGTGAGGGGGGGTCGGTTAATTCACCCCTCCACTTT. Translating gives CASSEGGSVNSPLHF.

This clonotype was picked up a small number of times. The V and J genes are TRBV12-3 or TRBV12-4 and TRBJ2-1; 7 bases fit TRBD1. V shed 6 bases, J shed 6 bases, and the junction held 5 bases outside the gene matches. This CDR3 comprises 13 residues. This CDR3 is CASRTGTVNEQFF. In DNA form, the CDR3 reads TGTGCCAGCAGGACCGGGACAGTCAATGAGCAGTTCTTC.

This clonotype was recorded a few times. This rearrangement joins TRBV10-3 to TRBJ2-3; TRBD2 matches 8 bases. Germline CDR1 reads ENHRY; CDR2 reads SYGVKD. V gave up 6 bases and J gave up 4 bases; unmatched junction bases: 9. The CDR3 is 15 amino acids. CDR3 nucleotide sequence: TGTGCCATCAGCTCCGGGACTAGTCGTCCAGATACGCAGTATTTT. Its protein product is CAISSGTSRPDTQYF.

The genes are TRBV7-3 and TRBJ1-1; D call uncertain. Germline lookup yields CDR1 SGHTA and CDR2 FQGTGA. V lost 6 bases and J lost 3, with 11 bases in between. The CDR3 sequence is 13 residues long. CDR3: CASSYAPDTEAFF. DNA of the CDR3: TGTGCCAGCAGTTATGCCCCCGACACTGAAGCTTTCTTT. Full variable domain (outside the CDR3, taken from reference TRBV7-3 and TRBJ1-1): GAGVSQTPSNKVTEKGKYVELRCDPISGHTALYWYRQSLGQGPEFLIYFQGTGAADDSGLPNDRFFAVRPEGSVSTLKIQRTERGDSAVYLCASSYAPDTEAFFGQGTRLTVV.

V and J are TRBV11-2 and TRBJ2-5; no clear D. This CDR3 is 12 amino acids long. Germline V gene sequence: CDR1 SGHAT, CDR2 FQNNGV. Trimming stripped 3 bases from V and 3 bases from J, with 5 bases between. Here the CDR3 DNA reads TGTGCCAGCAGCTTCGCCGAAGAGACCCAGTACTTC. Residues: CASSFAEETQYF.

This clonotype was detected a few times. This chain connects TRBV24-1 to TRBJ2-3, with TRBD1 matching 10 bases. The germline V gene has CDR1 KGHDR and CDR2 SFDVKD. The CDR3 consists of 13 residues. The V gene end was trimmed by 4 bases and the J gene end by 14 bases; junction bases not matched to a gene: 8. The CDR3, as DNA: TGTGCCACCAGTGAGATGAAGGGACAGGGGATGTATTTT. It codes for CATSEMKGQGMYF.

There are a few counts of this clonotype. CDR3 nucleotide sequence: TGTGCCATCAGTGAGTGGCGAGGGGCTGCATACGAGCAGTACTTC. This gives the protein CAISEWRGAAYEQYF. The chain is built from TRBV10-3 and TRBJ2-7; tentatively, D is TRBD1 or TRBD2 (5 bases each). Deletions cut 1 base from V and 4 bases from J, with 14 bases between. Germline V gene data show CDR1 as ENHRY and CDR2 as SYGVKD. This CDR3 is built from 15 residues.

This clonotype was counted many times. J is TRBJ2-3 and V is TRBV5-1; the D is unclear. The germline CDR1 and CDR2 sequences are SGHRS and YFSETQ. The V end was cut by 0 bases, the J end by 2 bases, with 4 bases between. The CDR3 is 13 amino acids. CDR3: CASSLAPTDTQYF. The CDR3 DNA reads TGCGCCAGCAGCTTGGCACCCACAGATACGCAGTATTTT.

The V call is TRBV12-3 or TRBV12-4, the J call TRBJ1-3, with no clear D. The ends were cut back, 3 bases at V and 0 bases at J, with 9 bases in the middle. The CDR3 is made up of 15 amino acids. The CDR3 is CASSFAWSSGNTIYF. The DNA of the CDR3 is TGTGCCAGCAGTTTCGCCTGGAGCTCTGGAAACACCATATATTTT.

This clonotype has more than one count but fewer than ten. CDR3 loop: CASSDKGTYTYEQYF. In DNA, the CDR3 is TGTGCCAGTAGTGACAAGGGGACTTATACCTACGAGCAGTACTTC. This chain links TRBV19 with TRBJ2-7, with D tentatively TRBD2 (6 bases). Trimming left V 5 bases short and J 2 bases short, with 16 bases between. CDR1 is LNHDA, CDR2 SQIVND, per germline (reference sequence). The CDR3 runs to 15 residues.

This clonotype came up a few times. CDR3 residues: CASSFSGTVVFF. DNA for the CDR3: TGTGCCAGCAGCTTCTCCGGGACAGTGGTTTTCTTT. The chain uses TRBV11-2 and TRBJ1-1; 7 nucleotides line up with TRBD1. CDR1 is SGHAT and CDR2 is FQNNGV in the germline V gene. V gave up 3 bases and J gave up 13 bases; unmatched junction bases: 8. The CDR3 sequence is 12 residues long. Together with reference TRBV11-2 and TRBJ1-1, the CDR3 gives the full variable domain: EAGVAQSPRYKIIEKRQSVAFWCNPISGHATLYWYQQILGQGPKLLIQFQNNGVVDDSQLPKDRFSAERLKGVDSTLKIQPAKLEDSAVYLCASSFSGTVVFFGQGTRLTVV.

The table lists this clonotype with a few counts. The chain recombines TRBV19 with TRBJ2-7; 9 nucleotides align to TRBD1. This CDR3 is built from 16 residues. J lost 6 bases, V lost 4 bases, and 13 bases had no gene match. Germline values: CDR1 LNHDA, CDR2 SQIVND (reference sequence). DNA of the CDR3: TGTGCCAGTAGTACGAGGACCTCCGGGACAGGGTCCGAGCAGTACTTC. It codes for CASSTRTSGTGSEQYF.

The chain is built from TRBV7-8 and TRBJ1-1, with D possibly TRBD1 on 6 matching bases. Germline V gives CDR1 SGHVS, CDR2 FQNEAQ. This CDR3 region has 14 residues. Between the trimmed V and J ends, which lost 1 base and 7 bases, there was a span of 13 bases. The CDR3: CASSLGGGANEAFF. CDR3 DNA sequence: TGTGCCAGCAGCTTAGGGGGGGGCGCGAATGAAGCTTTCTTT.

This clonotype was observed a handful of times. V and J are TRBV12-3 or TRBV12-4 and TRBJ2-3, with 13 bases identical to TRBD2. With 3 bases clipped from V and 3 bases from J, the junction kept 3 bases outside the gene matches. The CDR3 is made up of 16 amino acids. The CDR3 DNA follows: TGTGCCAGCAGTTTTGAGACTAGCGGGAGGACAGATACGCAGTATTTT. This encodes CASSFETSGRTDTQYF.

The rearrangement uses TRBV12-3 or TRBV12-4 and TRBJ2-7; D is uncertain. The CDR3 is 14 residues long. V was pared by 6 bases and J by 6 bases, with 18 bases between. CDR3 loop: CASSISGSRAEQYF. The DNA for the CDR3 is TGTGCCAGCAGCATAAGTGGCAGTCGGGCCGAGCAGTACTTC.

This clonotype came up a few times. The chain is built from TRBV6-5 and TRBJ2-4, with a possible D match to TRBD1 (6 bases). This CDR3 comprises 15 residues. The V end was cut by 0 bases, the J end by 1 base, with 7 bases between. Per germline, CDR1 MNHEY and CDR2 SVGAGI. The CDR3 here is CASSYSQGAKNIQYF. CDR3 nucleotide sequence: TGTGCCAGCAGTTACTCGCAGGGGGCCAAAAACATTCAGTACTTC.

This sequence joins TRBV27 and TRBJ1-6; TRBD1 matches 7 bases. The germline V gene has CDR1 MNHEY and CDR2 SMNVEV (reference sequence). Losses at the gene ends were 5 bases for V and 9 bases for J; bases not matched to a gene: 13. CDR3 length: 16 residues. In DNA, the CDR3 is TGTGCCAGCAGTCGAATTTTTACAGGGGTCCGTTCACCCCTCCACTTT. Encoded protein: CASSRIFTGVRSPLHF.

CDR3 sequence reads: CASSQEGTPAYEQYF. The CDR3 DNA reads as TGTGCCAGCAGCCAAGAAGGGACACCAGCCTACGAGCAGTACTTC. The chain uses TRBV3-1 and TRBJ2-7; weak D call: TRBD1 (6 bases). Trimming stripped 0 bases from V and 2 bases from J, with 11 bases between. This CDR3 contains 15 residues. The germline gives CDR1 LGHDT, CDR2 YNNKEL (reference sequence).

The V and J genes are TRBV5-1 and TRBJ1-4; D gene uncertain. The CDR3 has 14 residues. The germline gives CDR1 SGHRS, CDR2 YFSETQ. The ends were cut back, 4 bases at V and 4 bases at J, with 11 bases in the middle. The CDR3 loop is CASSEEGRNEKLFF. In DNA form, the CDR3 reads TGCGCCAGCAGCGAAGAAGGGCGTAATGAAAAACTGTTTTTT. Full variable domain (rest looked up from reference TRBV5-1 and TRBJ1-4): KAGVTQTPRYLIKTRGQQVTLSCSPISGHRSVSWYQQTPGQGLQFLFEYFSETQRNKGNFPGRFSGRQFSNSRSEMNVSTLELGDSALYLCASSEEGRNEKLFFGSGTQLSVL.

CDR3 sequence reads: CSARQQNLETQYF. CDR3 sequence (DNA): TGCAGTGCTAGACAACAGAACCTGGAGACCCAGTACTTC. The gene calls are TRBV20-1 and TRBJ2-5; D is undetermined. Germline CDR1 DFQATT, CDR2 SNEGSKA (reference sequence). V was cut by 2 bases and J by 5 bases, with 12 bases left in between. The CDR3 sequence is 13 residues long.

This clonotype was counted between two and nine times. This chain joins TRBV29-1 and TRBJ2-2, with D tentatively TRBD1 (6 bases). There are 13 residues in the CDR3. V lost 4 bases to trimming and J lost 7 bases, with 13 bases between them. Germline CDR1 reads SQVTM; CDR2 reads ANQGSEA. The CDR3 region is CSVGSQGLGELFF. In nucleotides, the CDR3 is TGCAGCGTTGGGAGTCAGGGGCTCGGGGAGCTGTTTTTT.

V and J are TRBV5-4 and TRBJ2-3; D unresolved. Germline V gene data show CDR1 as SGHNT and CDR2 as YYREEE (reference sequence). Trimming removed 4 bases at V and 2 bases at J, with 14 bases between. The CDR3 is 15 amino acids. CDR3 in amino acids: CASSVPSGFTDTQYF. CDR3 in DNA: TGTGCCAGCAGCGTACCCAGTGGTTTCACAGATACGCAGTATTTT.

For this clonotype: The germline gene is not matched at one end of the junction; a read error may be the cause. The chain has TRBV20-1 and TRBJ2-7; 10 nucleotides line up with TRBD2. Germline CDR1 is DFQATT and CDR2 is SNEGSKA (reference sequence). The CDR3 has 15 amino acids. The DNA of the CDR3 is TGCAGTGCTAACATACTAGCGGGGCTCTCCGACGAGCAGTACTTC. It translates to CSANILAGLSDEQYF.

The rearrangement links TRBV5-4 to TRBJ2-5, with D unclear. Trimming took 4 bases from V and 2 from J, leaving 12 bases between them. The CDR3 covers 14 residues. Germline CDR1 and CDR2: SGHNT and YYREEE (reference sequence). CDR3 DNA: TGTGCCAGCAGCGCCTACAGTCCTCAAGAGACCCAGTACTTC. Encoded protein: CASSAYSPQETQYF.